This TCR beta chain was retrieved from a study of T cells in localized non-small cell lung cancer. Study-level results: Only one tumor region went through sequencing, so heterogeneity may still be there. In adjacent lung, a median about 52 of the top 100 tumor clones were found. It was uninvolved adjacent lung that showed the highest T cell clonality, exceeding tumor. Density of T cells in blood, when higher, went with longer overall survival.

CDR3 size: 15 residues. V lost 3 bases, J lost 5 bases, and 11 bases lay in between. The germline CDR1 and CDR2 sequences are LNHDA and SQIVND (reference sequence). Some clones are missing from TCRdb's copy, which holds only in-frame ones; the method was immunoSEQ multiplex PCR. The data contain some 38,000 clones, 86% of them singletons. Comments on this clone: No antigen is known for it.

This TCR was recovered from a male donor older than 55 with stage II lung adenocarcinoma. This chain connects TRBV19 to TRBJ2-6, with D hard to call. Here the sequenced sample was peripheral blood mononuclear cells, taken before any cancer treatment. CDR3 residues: CASSISPGRANVLTF. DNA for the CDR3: TGTGCCAGTAGTATTTCCCCCGGTAGGGCCAACGTCCTGACTTTC.